This T cell receptor beta chain emerged from a study of T cell responses to AZD1222 COVID-19 vaccine. The assay was immunoSEQ multiplex PCR, and TCRdb's table has in-frame clones only and misses some. The data show approximately 170,000 clones, roughly nine tenths seen once. The CDR3 contains 11 residues. The sample consisted of peripheral blood, taken on day 0 of AZD1222 vaccination. The clonotype was recovered from an adult in good health. This rearrangement joins TRBV12-3 or TRBV12-4 to TRBJ2-7; TRBD1 or TRBD2 may be the D gene (5 bases each). The DNA for the CDR3 is TGTGCCAGCAGTTTCGGGACGGAGTTTTGCGTC. Translating gives CASSFGTEFCV.